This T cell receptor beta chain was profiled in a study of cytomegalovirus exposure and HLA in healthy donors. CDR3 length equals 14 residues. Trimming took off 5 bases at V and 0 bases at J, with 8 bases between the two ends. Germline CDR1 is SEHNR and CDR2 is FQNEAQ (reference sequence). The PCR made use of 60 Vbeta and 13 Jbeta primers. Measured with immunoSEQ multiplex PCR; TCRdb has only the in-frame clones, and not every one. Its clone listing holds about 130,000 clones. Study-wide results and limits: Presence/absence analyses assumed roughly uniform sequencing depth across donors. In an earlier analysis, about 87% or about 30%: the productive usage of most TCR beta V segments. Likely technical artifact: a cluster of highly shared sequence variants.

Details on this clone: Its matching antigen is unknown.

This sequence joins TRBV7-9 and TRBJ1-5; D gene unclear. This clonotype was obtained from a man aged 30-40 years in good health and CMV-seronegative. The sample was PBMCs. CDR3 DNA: TGTGCCAGCAGCGCTACAGATAGCAATCAGCCCCAGCATTTT. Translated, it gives CASSATDSNQPQHF.